This T cell receptor beta chain was found in a study of glioma-infiltrating T cells after dendritic cell vaccination. Study overall: Dendritic cell vaccination trial patients had either newly diagnosed or recurrent glioblastoma. Autologous tumor lysate was loaded overnight onto monocyte-derived dendritic cells grown less than 8 days with IL-4 and GM-CSF.

Losses at the gene ends were 1 base for V and 6 bases for J; bases not matched to a gene: 6. Germline CDR1 reads MDHEN; CDR2 reads SYDVKM. This CDR3 spans 15 amino acids. The immunoSEQ assay amplified TCRB CDR3 from up to roughly 2 ug DNA. The method was immunoSEQ multiplex PCR; TCRdb's version includes in-frame clones alone and lacks a portion of them. The profile shows about 82,000 clones, roughly 89% of them singletons. This chain joins TRBV28 and TRBJ1-5, with TRBD1 matching 7 bases. The material sequenced was blood, taken before dendritic cell vaccination. The TCR was taken from a human donor with glioblastoma. The CDR3 DNA follows: TGTGCCAGCAGTTTATTGGGCAGGGGGATTCAGCCCCAGCATTTT. Amino acid sequence: CASSLLGRGIQPQHF.